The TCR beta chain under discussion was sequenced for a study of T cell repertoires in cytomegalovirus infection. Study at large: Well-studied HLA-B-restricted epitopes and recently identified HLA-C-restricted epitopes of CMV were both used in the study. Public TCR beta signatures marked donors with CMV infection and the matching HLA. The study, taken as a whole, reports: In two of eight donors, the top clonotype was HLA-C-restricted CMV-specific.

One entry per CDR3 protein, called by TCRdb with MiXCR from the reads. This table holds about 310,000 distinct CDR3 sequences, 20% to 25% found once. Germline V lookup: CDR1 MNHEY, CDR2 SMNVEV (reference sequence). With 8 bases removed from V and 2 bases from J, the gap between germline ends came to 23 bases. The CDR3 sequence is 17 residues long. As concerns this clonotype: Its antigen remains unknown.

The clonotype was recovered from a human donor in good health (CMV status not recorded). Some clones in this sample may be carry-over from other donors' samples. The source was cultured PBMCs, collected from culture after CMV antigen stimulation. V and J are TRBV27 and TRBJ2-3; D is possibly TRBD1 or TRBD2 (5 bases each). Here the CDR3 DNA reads TGTGCCAGCGGGTCTTGGGGCCGGGACCTAAACACAGATACGCAGTATTTT. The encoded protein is CASGSWGRDLNTDTQYF.